This T cell receptor (beta chain) comes out of a study of OX40 agonist ivuxolimab in advanced cancers. Findings of the study overall: Expanded clones were, on average, more numerous in CD8+ T cells than in CD4+.

As concerns this clone: Its antigen is still unknown.

Trimming shortened V by 5 bases and J by 7 bases, and 20 bases separated the two germline ends. The CDR3 covers 15 residues. CDR1 is SEHNR, CDR2 FQNEAQ, per germline (reference sequence). The repertoire was sequenced with immunoSEQ multiplex PCR; TCRdb's copy has only in-frame clones and lacks some. The repertoire includes about 80,000 clones, 94% of them detected once, and about 11% sits in the top ten. Patients with a history of autoimmune disease or on systemic immunosuppression were excluded. Sampling times: baseline, cycle 4 day 1, cycle 7 day 1. The sequence came from an adult with an advanced solid tumor such as melanoma, head and neck, liver or kidney cancer. Specimen: CD4+ or CD8+ T cells sorted from blood, collected in a trial of the OX40 agonist ivuxolimab. The rearrangement joins TRBV7-9 to TRBJ1-2; D possibly corresponds to TRBD1 (5 bases). The chain's CDR3 is CASSPIRGLAGGYTF. CDR3 in DNA: TGTGCCAGCAGCCCTATCCGGGGACTGGCGGGTGGCTACACCTTC. Based on the CDR3 plus reference TRBV7-9 and TRBJ1-2, the full variable domain is DTGVSQNPRHKITKRGQNVTFRCDPISEHNRLYWYRQTLGQGPEFLTYFQNEAQLEKSRLLSDRFSAERPKGSFSTLEIQRTEQGDSAMYLCASSPIRGLAGGYTFGSGTRLTVV.